These 28 T cell receptor beta chains originate from one sample sequenced in a study of T cell repertoires in cytomegalovirus infection. TCRdb reprocessed the reads with MiXCR, giving one entry per CDR3 protein. The sample has roughly 760,000 distinct CDR3 sequences, under 40% seen once. The material sequenced was PBMCs. The receptors were sampled from a human donor in good health (CMV status not recorded). Some clones in this sample may be carry-over from other donors' samples.

As for this clonotype: The junction and the germline gene differ at one end; a read error may be behind it. This rearrangement joins TRBV27 to TRBJ1-1; no reliable D call. The CDR3 is 13 residues long. Germline V lookup: CDR1 MNHEY, CDR2 SMNVEV (reference sequence). Here the CDR3 reads CASSRSAWPEDFF. CDR3 nucleotides: TGTGCCAGCAGCCGATCGGCCTGGCCTGAAGATTTCTTT.

This clonotype was recorded many times. The chain carries TRBV7-2 and TRBJ2-7, with D uncertain. The CDR3 sequence is 11 residues long. The V gene lost 5 bases and the J gene lost 3 bases, with 5 bases spanning the gap. CDR1 and CDR2 (germline): SGHTA, FQGNSA. This CDR3 is CASSHLYEQYF. In DNA form, the CDR3 reads TGTGCCAGCAGCCACCTCTACGAGCAGTACTTC. The whole variable domain, filled in from reference TRBV7-2 and TRBJ2-7, reads GAGVSQSPSNKVTEKGKDVELRCDPISGHTALYWYRQSLGQGLEFLIYFQGNSAPDKSGLPSDRFSAERTGGSVSTLTIQRTQQEDSAVYLCASSHLYEQYFGPGTRLTVT.

Details on this clonotype: The junction departs from the called germline gene at one end, perhaps through a read error. The rearrangement uses TRBV7-2 and TRBJ2-1; 10 bases match TRBD2. The CDR3 is made up of 18 amino acids. Germline V gene data show CDR1 as SGHTA and CDR2 as FQGNSA. The CDR3 DNA reads TGTGCCAGCAGCTTAGCTAGCGGGGGGACGCCCTCCTACAATGAGCAGTTATTC. Amino acids: CASSLASGGTPSYNEQLF.

This rearrangement joins TRBV12-3 or TRBV12-4 to TRBJ1-1; tentative D call: TRBD1 (6 bases). Trimming shortened V by 6 bases and J by 6 bases, and 14 bases separated the two germline ends. CDR3 length: 13 amino acids. Written as DNA, the CDR3 is TGTGCCAGCAGAAGAACAGGGAGCGCTGAAGCTTTCTTT. This sequence encodes CASRRTGSAEAFF.

This clonotype came up many times. The chain links TRBV7-8 to TRBJ2-3; D is unresolved. Trimming took 5 bases from V and 4 from J, leaving 19 bases between them. The CDR3 totals 16 residues. CDR1 is SGHVS, CDR2 FQNEAQ, per germline. CDR3 in amino acids: CASSPTAFGGADTQYF. DNA for the CDR3: TGTGCCAGCAGCCCTACGGCTTTCGGTGGTGCAGATACGCAGTATTTT.

V is TRBV5-6 and J is TRBJ2-7, with a tentative D call TRBD2 (5 bases). In germline, CDR1 is SGHDT, CDR2 YYEEEE. The V end lost 0 bases, the J end lost 5 bases, and 12 bases lay between the germline ends. CDR3 length equals 14 residues. In DNA form, the CDR3 reads TGTGCCAGCAGCTTGGCGGCTAGCCGGCACGAGCAGTACTTC. This sequence encodes CASSLAASRHEQYF.

The sample holds many counts of this clonotype. The rearrangement uses TRBV7-2 and TRBJ1-2, with D tentatively TRBD1 (6 bases). The CDR3 totals 14 residues. Germline lookup yields CDR1 SGHTA and CDR2 FQGNSA. Trimming stripped 2 bases from V and 2 bases from J, with 9 bases between. CDR3 coding DNA: TGTGCCAGCAGCTTAAGAGGGGGGAACTATGGCTACACCTTC. As protein: CASSLRGGNYGYTF.

The chain uses TRBV19 and TRBJ2-2; maybe TRBD1 (5 bases). The CDR3 consists of 15 residues. Trimming stripped 7 bases from V and 0 bases from J, with 12 bases between. Germline CDR1 and CDR2: LNHDA and SQIVND (reference sequence). CDR3 amino acids: CASMTVSSNTGELFF. The DNA of the CDR3 is TGTGCCAGTATGACAGTATCTTCGAACACCGGGGAGCTGTTTTTT.

Turning to this clonotype: Compared with germline, one end of the junction differs, possibly owing to a read error. The V and J genes are TRBV7-2 and TRBJ1-2; 10 bases are shared with TRBD1. Germline V gene data show CDR1 as SGHTA and CDR2 as FQGNSA. The CDR3 length is 14 residues. CDR3 in amino acids: CARSSRTGGYGYTF. The CDR3 nucleotides read TGTGCCAGAAGCTCCCGGACAGGGGGCTATGGCTACACCTTC.

This chain joins TRBV7-6 and TRBJ1-1, with D perhaps TRBD1 (5 bases). The germline V and J ends were trimmed by 5 bases and 2 bases, with 15 bases remaining between them. This CDR3 is 15 amino acids long. Per the germline V gene, CDR1 is SGHVS and CDR2 is FNYEAQ. Written as DNA, the CDR3 is TGTGCCAGCAGCCTGGGGTCAGGGATTAACACTGAAGCTTTCTTT. It codes for CASSLGSGINTEAFF.

The rearrangement joins TRBV7-2 to TRBJ2-2, with TRBD2 identical over 12 bases. The CDR3 is 16 amino acids. The V and J ends lost 4 bases and 5 bases, in that order; junction bases with no gene match: 5. Germline lookup yields CDR1 SGHTA and CDR2 FQGNSA. CDR3 in DNA: TGTGCCAGCAGCTGGCGACTAGCGGGAGCTACCGGGGAGCTGTTTTTT. It translates to CASSWRLAGATGELFF.

For this clonotype: Since no conserved phenylalanine or tryptophan closes the CDR3, a read error is the likely cause. The chain carries TRBV6-6 and TRBJ2-5, with D possibly matching TRBD2 (6 bases). The germline gives CDR1 MNHNY, CDR2 SVGAGI (reference sequence). Trimming cost V 0 bases and J 7 bases, with 12 bases left between them. This CDR3 has 14 residues. Here the CDR3 DNA reads TGTGCCAGCAGTTACTCAGGGACTTCGGGGACCCAGTACTTA. Protein sequence: CASSYSGTSGTQYL.

This sequence joins TRBV20-1 and TRBJ1-5; no firm D call. CDR1 is DFQATT and CDR2 is SNEGSKA in the germline V gene (reference sequence). The CDR3 is made up of 12 amino acids. V lost 5 bases and J lost 2, with 7 bases in between. CDR3 protein: CSASRGNQPQHF. The DNA of the CDR3 is TGCAGTGCTTCCCGGGGCAATCAGCCCCAGCATTTT.

This clonotype was picked up a small number of times. The chain has TRBV24-1 and TRBJ2-3, with 7 bases that match TRBD1. CDR1 and CDR2 (germline): KGHDR, SFDVKD. The CDR3 is made up of 13 amino acids. The J segment lost 5 bases and the V segment lost 9 bases, leaving 7 bases of the junction unmatched. The CDR3 region is CATRQNRGDTQYF. The CDR3 DNA is TGTGCCACCCGCCAGAACAGGGGAGATACGCAGTATTTT.

V is TRBV28 and J is TRBJ1-1; 7 bases are shared with TRBD1. The CDR3 contains 13 residues. V trimming: 6 bases; J trimming: 3 bases; junction bases outside the gene matches: 4. CDR1 MDHEN and CDR2 SYDVKM come from the germline V gene. The CDR3 region is CASSDREDTEAFF. CDR3 sequence (DNA): TGTGCCAGCAGCGACAGGGAGGACACTGAAGCTTTCTTT.

The chain uses TRBV6-5 and TRBJ2-1; TRBD1 matches at 7 bases. The CDR3 runs to 14 residues. The germline CDR1 and CDR2 sequences are MNHEY and SVGAGI. Trimming took 3 bases from V and 10 from J; bases not matched to a gene: 9. CDR3 protein: CASSYSFDREEQFF. The CDR3 DNA is TGTGCCAGCAGTTATTCCTTCGACAGGGAAGAGCAGTTCTTC.

This clonotype was recorded a few times. The junction shows a germline mismatch at one end, possibly a read error. J is TRBJ2-1 and V is TRBV28, with 7 bases aligning to TRBD2. There are 12 residues in the CDR3. Germline values: CDR1 MDHEN, CDR2 SYDVKM. The CDR3 DNA follows: TGTGCCAGCAGTCTCCGGACTAGTCACCCCCTTTTC. Encoded protein: CASSLRTSHPLF. Supplemented by reference TRBV28 and TRBJ2-1, the full variable domain reads DVKVTQSSRYLVKRTGEKVFLECVQDMDHENMFWYRQDPGLGLRLIYFSYDVKMKEKGDIPEGYSVSREKKERFSLILESASTNQTSMYLCASSLRTSHPLFGPGTRLTVL.

The chain uses TRBV10-3 and TRBJ2-3; D gene ambiguous. The V end lost 8 bases, the J end lost 2 bases, and 8 bases lay between the germline ends. Germline V CDR1 and CDR2: ENHRY, SYGVKD. CDR3 length equals 12 residues. CDR3 residues: CAIARITDTQYF. For the CDR3, the DNA is TGTGCCATCGCGCGGATCACAGATACGCAGTATTTT.

The J gene is TRBJ1-4, the V gene TRBV28; 8 nucleotides agree with TRBD1. This CDR3 region has 15 residues. Germline lookup yields CDR1 MDHEN and CDR2 SYDVKM. V shed 8 bases, J shed 7 bases, and the junction held 12 bases outside the gene matches. In nucleotides, the CDR3 is TGTGCCAGCGGCCTAATTACAGGGGGGGGTGAAAAACTGTTTTTT. Amino acids: CASGLITGGGEKLFF.

V gene TRBV24-1 combines with J gene TRBJ2-3; TRBD2 matches at 15 bases. The CDR3 spans 18 residues. J was trimmed by 4 bases and V by 0 bases; bases with no gene match: 4. The germline V gene has CDR1 KGHDR and CDR2 SFDVKD. The CDR3 DNA is TGTGCCACCAGTGATTTGGGACTAGCGGGGGGGCTCTCAGATACGCAGTATTTT. Translated: CATSDLGLAGGLSDTQYF.

This clonotype turned up a few times. The CDR3, as DNA: TGTGCCAGCAGTTTCGTTATCGATTCCTACGAGCAGTACTTC. It yields the protein CASSFVIDSYEQYF. This rearrangement joins TRBV28 to TRBJ2-7; D remains ambiguous. The CDR3 spans 14 residues. V gave up 3 bases and J gave up 1 base, with 10 bases separating them. CDR1 MDHEN and CDR2 SYDVKM come from the germline V gene.

V is TRBV27 and J is TRBJ2-3, with a weak D call TRBD2 (5 bases). The V gene's germline CDR1 is MNHEY and CDR2 SMNVEV (reference sequence). V was cut by 5 bases and J by 5 bases, with 14 bases left in between. The CDR3 sequence is 14 residues long. CDR3 coding DNA: TGTGCCAGCAGTGACTCCCCCGAGGGAGATACGCAGTATTTT. Translation: CASSDSPEGDTQYF.

This clonotype was counted at least ten times. This chain links TRBV12-3 or TRBV12-4 with TRBJ1-1; D gene ambiguous. V was pared by 6 bases and J by 0 bases, with 8 bases between. The CDR3 has 13 residues. CDR3 bases: TGTGCCAGCAGCCCCGCCATGAACACTGAAGCTTTCTTT. Protein sequence: CASSPAMNTEAFF.

A few counts support this clonotype. V gene TRBV20-1 combines with J gene TRBJ2-5; D not resolved. The CDR3 loop spans 10 amino acids. The V end was cut by 5 bases, the J end by 7 bases, with 8 bases between. Germline V gives CDR1 DFQATT, CDR2 SNEGSKA (reference sequence). CDR3 DNA sequence: TGCAGTGCTTCAGTTCGGACCCAGTACTTC. This sequence encodes CSASVRTQYF.

This CDR3 reads CASTRGAGANVLTF. The CDR3 DNA follows: TGTGCCAGCACCCGCGGGGCTGGGGCCAACGTCCTGACTTTC. The chain carries TRBV13 and TRBJ2-6; D is perhaps TRBD2 (6 bases). This CDR3 has 14 amino acids. Germline V gene data show CDR1 as PRHDT and CDR2 as FYEKMQ (reference sequence). V was cut by 7 bases and J by 2 bases, with 9 bases left in between.

The gene calls are TRBV7-2 and TRBJ2-7; 7 bases map to TRBD1. Germline V gene lookup returns CDR1 SGHTA and CDR2 FQGNSA. This CDR3 has 16 amino acids. V lost 5 bases, J lost 5 bases, and 15 bases stayed unmatched. The CDR3 sequence is CASSLGEGGAWDEQYF. CDR3 nucleotides: TGTGCCAGCAGCCTGGGTGAAGGGGGCGCTTGGGACGAGCAGTACTTC.

The table lists this clonotype with a count of one. Here the CDR3 omits its conserved ending phenylalanine or tryptophan, so a read error is the likely source. V and J are TRBV7-2 and TRBJ2-7, with D possibly TRBD2 on 5 matching bases. The CDR3 length is 13 residues. Trimming removed 0 bases at V and 6 bases at J, with 9 bases between. CDR1 SGHTA and CDR2 FQGNSA come from the germline V gene. The CDR3 nucleotides read TGTGCCAGCAGCTTAGCGGCGGGCGGCGAGCAGTACTTA. The encoded protein is CASSLAAGGEQYL.

About this clonotype itself: Since the CDR3 does not end with the conserved phenylalanine or tryptophan, this likely comes from a read error. The V call is TRBV6-1, the J call TRBJ1-5, with D uncertain. This CDR3 spans 16 amino acids. Germline-derived CDR1 and CDR2 are MNHNS and SASEGT. V gave up 1 base and J gave up 2 bases, with 12 bases separating them. This chain's CDR3 is CASSEEDVFRNQPQHC. CDR3 nucleotide sequence: TGTGCCAGCAGTGAAGAAGACGTTTTTCGCAATCAGCCCCAGCATTGT.